This T cell receptor beta chain stems from a study of human T cells and chemical hapten exposure. TCRdb ran MiXCR on the RACE reads and lists one entry per CDR3 protein. The data contain some 27,000 distinct CDR3 sequences, roughly 9.4% of them seen just once; the ten biggest clones take up approximately 7%. Time point of the sample: patch test 2, 6 weeks after DPC sensitization. Treatment given: therapeutic diphenylcyclopropenone sensitization with weekly scalp DPC. CDR3 size: 15 residues. Trimming removed 2 bases at V and 1 base at J, with 11 bases between. Per the germline V gene, CDR1 is SGHVS and CDR2 is FNYEAQ. This clonotype was picked up a small number of times.

This sequence originates from a man in his thirties or forties with alopecia areata. Some clones in this sample may be carry-over from other donors' samples. Sequences were derived from whole blood, sampled in connection with sensitization to the hapten diphenylcyclopropenone (DPC). This chain connects TRBV7-6 to TRBJ2-5, with D possibly called TRBD1 or TRBD2 (5 bases each). The CDR3: CASSLKVGTQETQYF. CDR3 sequence (DNA): TGTGCCAGCAGCTTAAAGGTCGGGACCCAAGAGACCCAGTACTTC.